The 23 T cell receptor beta chains below come from one sample, sequenced in a study of blood T cell repertoires in COVID-19. Profiled with immunoSEQ multiplex PCR; TCRdb holds only in-frame clones, not every one. The sample records approximately 97,000 clones, 86% being singletons. The specimen sequenced was peripheral blood. The receptors derive from a woman aged 80 or over with acute or convalescent COVID-19.

The chain recombines TRBV5-1 with TRBJ2-1; 12 bases agree with TRBD1. V lost 0 bases and J lost 5; bases outside the gene matches: 9. This CDR3 comprises 18 residues. The germline gives CDR1 SGHRS, CDR2 YFSETQ. The DNA for the CDR3 is TGCGCCAGCAGCTTGGCTCGGGACAGGGGGCCGAGGGACAATGAGCAGTTCTTC. Amino acids: CASSLARDRGPRDNEQFF.

In this sample, this clone turned up once. V and J are TRBV2 and TRBJ1-4, with a possible D match to TRBD1 (5 bases). V was pared by 3 bases and J by 4 bases, with 9 bases between. Germline CDR1 SNHLY, CDR2 FYNNEI. CDR3 size: 14 residues. CDR3 residues: CASSEGRNNEKLFF. CDR3 DNA sequence: TGTGCCAGCAGTGAGGGGCGGAATAATGAAAAACTGTTTTTT.

The chain is built from TRBV19 and TRBJ2-6; tentative D call: TRBD1 (5 bases). The V gene lost 6 bases and the J gene lost 0 bases, with 12 bases spanning the gap. This CDR3 is 16 amino acids long. Germline V CDR1 and CDR2: LNHDA, SQIVND (reference sequence). CDR3 sequence: CASRATGDSGANVLTF. CDR3 DNA sequence: TGTGCCAGTAGAGCTACAGGAGACTCTGGGGCCAACGTCCTGACTTTC.

The V and J genes are TRBV2 and TRBJ1-4; maybe TRBD1 (6 bases). The CDR3 contains 15 residues. Germline V gene lookup returns CDR1 SNHLY and CDR2 FYNNEI. V shed 3 bases and J shed 5 bases, with 13 bases lying between them. CDR3 region: CASSDGGRGNEKLFF. DNA of the CDR3: TGTGCCAGCAGTGACGGGGGGCGAGGGAATGAAAAACTGTTTTTT. The full variable domain, its missing parts supplied by reference TRBV2 and TRBJ1-4, is EPEVTQTPSHQVTQMGQEVILRCVPISNHLYFYWYRQILGQKVEFLVSFYNNEISEKSEIFDDQFSVERPDGSNFTLKIRSTKLEDSAMYFCASSDGGRGNEKLFFGSGTQLSVL.

The V call is TRBV27, the J call TRBJ1-2; 9 nucleotides agree with TRBD1. The trim removed 6 bases at V and 7 bases at J, leaving 6 bases unmatched. Germline V CDR1 and CDR2: MNHEY, SMNVEV (reference sequence). The CDR3 spans 13 residues. The CDR3: CASSPGQGFGYTF. The DNA for the CDR3 is TGTGCCAGCAGCCCGGGACAGGGATTTGGCTACACCTTC.

The chain has TRBV24-1 and TRBJ1-6; TRBD1 agrees at 8 bases. The CDR3 runs 15 residues. The V segment lost 2 bases and the J segment 11 bases; nucleotides outside the gene matches: 7. Germline-derived CDR1 and CDR2 are KGHDR and SFDVKD. The CDR3, as DNA: TGTGCCACCAGTGATTCCCTGGACAGGGACCCACCCCTCCACTTT. This codes for CATSDSLDRDPPLHF.

This chain connects TRBV10-2 to TRBJ2-3; 8 bases map to TRBD1. CDR3 size: 14 residues. The junction had 6 bases not matched to a gene; V was cut back by 10 bases and J by 0 bases. Germline CDR1 is WSHSY and CDR2 is SAAADI. The CDR3 loop is CATATGASTDTQYF. As DNA, the CDR3 is TGCGCCACCGCGACAGGGGCTAGCACAGATACGCAGTATTTT.

The chain carries TRBV11-3 and TRBJ2-1, with TRBD2 matching 8 bases. With V trimmed by 4 bases and J by 2 bases, 10 bases remained unmatched. The CDR3 loop spans 17 amino acids. Germline V lookup: CDR1 SGHNT, CDR2 YENEEA. CDR3 protein: CASSSRWGGGPYNEQFF. The CDR3 bases are TGTGCCAGCAGCTCCCGTTGGGGCGGGGGGCCCTACAATGAGCAGTTCTTC. Supplemented by reference TRBV11-3 and TRBJ2-1, the full variable domain reads EAGVVQSPRYKIIEKKQPVAFWCNPISGHNTLYWYLQNLGQGPELLIRYENEEAVDDSQLPKDRFSAERLKGVDSTLKIQPAELGDSAVYLCASSSRWGGGPYNEQFFGPGTRLTVL.

The rearrangement uses TRBV5-6 and TRBJ1-1; TRBD1 agrees at 7 bases. Germline V gene data show CDR1 as SGHDT and CDR2 as YYEEEE. The J segment lost 10 bases and the V segment lost 4 bases, leaving 13 bases of the junction unmatched. The CDR3 has 14 amino acids. The CDR3 here is CASSHAQGPRRAFF. In nucleotides, the CDR3 is TGTGCCAGCAGCCACGCACAGGGGCCGAGGAGAGCTTTCTTT.

The chain is built from TRBV7-3 and TRBJ1-1; 10 nucleotides agree with TRBD1. This CDR3 has 13 residues. Trimming at V came to 5 bases and at J to 7 bases, leaving 4 bases not matched to a gene. The germline V gene has CDR1 SGHTA and CDR2 FQGTGA. The CDR3 bases are TGTGCCAGCAGCCCGACAGGGGGCGGTGAAGCTTTCTTT. Translation: CASSPTGGGEAFF.

The gene calls are TRBV6-1 and TRBJ1-2; TRBD1 matches 10 bases. The length of the CDR3 is 15 residues. CDR1 and CDR2 from the germline V gene are MNHNS and SASEGT. V dropped 1 base and J dropped 4; count of bases not matched to a gene: 3. The CDR3 loop reads CASSEVGTGAYGYTF. The CDR3 DNA follows: TGTGCCAGCAGTGAAGTGGGGACAGGGGCCTATGGCTACACCTTC.

The rearrangement links TRBV27 to TRBJ2-1, with 8 bases matching TRBD1. The J segment lost 2 bases and the V segment lost 6 bases, leaving 6 bases of the junction unmatched. Germline values: CDR1 MNHEY, CDR2 SMNVEV (reference sequence). The CDR3 runs 15 residues. The CDR3 is CASSLTGQAYNEQFF. The CDR3 DNA is TGTGCCAGCAGCCTAACGGGACAGGCCTACAATGAGCAGTTCTTC.

This clone has a handful of counts. The CDR3 here is CASSWAESLNQPQHF. The CDR3 bases are TGTGCCAGCAGCTGGGCAGAAAGCCTTAATCAGCCCCAGCATTTT. This chain uses TRBV6-1 with TRBJ1-5; D is unresolved. CDR3 length: 15 residues. V lost 6 bases and J 4 bases, leaving 16 bases between the germline ends. The germline V gene encodes CDR1 MNHNS and CDR2 SASEGT.

The chain combines TRBV12-5 with TRBJ2-7; 10 bases align to TRBD1. Trimming took 5 bases from V and 7 from J; bases not matched to a gene: 11. From germline, CDR1 is LGHNT and CDR2 FRNRAP. CDR3 size: 15 residues. The CDR3 loop reads CASGQATTGGREQYF. In nucleotides, the CDR3 is TGTGCTAGTGGTCAGGCCACGACAGGGGGCCGAGAGCAGTACTTC.

V usage is TRBV7-3 and J usage is TRBJ2-2; D is possibly TRBD1 (6 bases). Trimming stripped 1 base from V and 3 bases from J, with 9 bases between. This CDR3 has 15 residues. Germline values: CDR1 SGHTA, CDR2 FQGTGA. CDR3: CASSLSRGDTGELFF. The CDR3 nucleotides read TGTGCCAGCAGCTTAAGCAGGGGTGACACCGGGGAGCTGTTTTTT.

J is TRBJ1-1 and V is TRBV12-3 or TRBV12-4; 7 bases match TRBD1. V gave up 7 bases and J gave up 5 bases; unmatched junction bases: 7. This CDR3 spans 13 amino acids. The CDR3, as DNA: TGTGCCAGCAACCAACAGGGGAGGACTGAAGCTTTCTTT. Its protein is CASNQQGRTEAFF.

The chain links TRBV28 to TRBJ1-2; no definite D call. In germline, CDR1 is MDHEN, CDR2 SYDVKM. Between the trimmed V and J ends, which lost 5 bases and 8 bases, there was a span of 12 bases. The CDR3 totals 12 residues. The CDR3: CASSPGTDGYTF. The CDR3 DNA is TGTGCCAGCAGTCCAGGCACTGACGGCTACACCTTC.

The chain couples TRBV18 to TRBJ1-6; weak D call: TRBD1 (5 bases). Germline V gene lookup returns CDR1 KGHSH and CDR2 LQKENI. The length of the CDR3 is 13 residues. V gave up 5 bases and J gave up 7 bases, with 9 bases separating them. CDR3 in DNA: TGTGCCAGCTCATCCAACAGGAATTCACCCCTCCACTTT. The encoded protein is CASSSNRNSPLHF.

This sequence joins TRBV23-1 and TRBJ2-5; no firm D call. TRBV23-1 falls under the ORF class, with uncertain function. The CDR3 runs 13 residues. Trimming pared 2 bases from V and 6 bases from J, leaving 10 bases between. CDR3 region: CASSQPCRKTQYF. The CDR3 bases are TGCGCCAGCAGTCAACCGTGTCGTAAGACCCAGTACTTC.

The chain joins TRBV9 to TRBJ1-1, with D maybe TRBD1 (5 bases). Germline V gene data show CDR1 as SGDLS and CDR2 as YYNGEE. This CDR3 region has 15 residues. Trimming cost V 4 bases and J 1 base, with 14 bases left between them. Here the CDR3 DNA reads TGTGCCAGCAGCCCGTGGGGGGGTTCGAACACTGAAGCTTTCTTT. Its translation: CASSPWGGSNTEAFF.

The rearrangement joins TRBV6-1 to TRBJ2-5; 12 bases line up with TRBD2. The germline gives CDR1 MNHNS, CDR2 SASEGT. CDR3 length equals 15 residues. Trimming at V came to 2 bases and at J to 5 bases, leaving 3 bases not matched to a gene. CDR3: CASSERLAGGETQYF. The CDR3 DNA sequence: TGTGCCAGCAGTGAAAGGCTAGCGGGGGGGGAGACCCAGTACTTC.

This clone was seen only once. The J gene is TRBJ1-3, the V gene TRBV6-1, with a possible D match to TRBD1 (5 bases). V lost 2 bases, J lost 3 bases, and 11 bases lay in between. CDR1 MNHNS and CDR2 SASEGT come from the germline V gene. There are 15 residues in the CDR3. DNA of the CDR3: TGTGCCAGCAGTGAAATAGGGGTCGGTGGAAACACCATATATTTT. Protein: CASSEIGVGGNTIYF.

The chain combines TRBV2 with TRBJ1-1; D call uncertain. V was clipped by 5 bases and J by 4 bases, with 5 bases between them. The CDR3 runs 11 residues. Germline lookup yields CDR1 SNHLY and CDR2 FYNNEI. CDR3 nucleotides: TGTGCCAGCAGTCTTCTCACTGAAGCTTTCTTT. It is translated as CASSLLTEAFF.